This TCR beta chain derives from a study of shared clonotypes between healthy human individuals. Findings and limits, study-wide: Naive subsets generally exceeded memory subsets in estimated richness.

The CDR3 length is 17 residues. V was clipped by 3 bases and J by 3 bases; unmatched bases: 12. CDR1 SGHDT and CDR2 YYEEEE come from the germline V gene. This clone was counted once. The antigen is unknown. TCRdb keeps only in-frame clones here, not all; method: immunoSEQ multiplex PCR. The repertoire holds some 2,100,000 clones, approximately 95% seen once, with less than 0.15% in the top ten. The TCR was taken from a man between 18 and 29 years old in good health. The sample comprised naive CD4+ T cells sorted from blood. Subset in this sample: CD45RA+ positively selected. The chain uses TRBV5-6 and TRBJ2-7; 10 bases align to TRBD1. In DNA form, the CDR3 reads TGTGCCAGCAGCTCTTTCTGGGCGGGGGACAGGGGCTACGAGCAGTACTTC. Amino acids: CASSSFWAGDRGYEQYF.